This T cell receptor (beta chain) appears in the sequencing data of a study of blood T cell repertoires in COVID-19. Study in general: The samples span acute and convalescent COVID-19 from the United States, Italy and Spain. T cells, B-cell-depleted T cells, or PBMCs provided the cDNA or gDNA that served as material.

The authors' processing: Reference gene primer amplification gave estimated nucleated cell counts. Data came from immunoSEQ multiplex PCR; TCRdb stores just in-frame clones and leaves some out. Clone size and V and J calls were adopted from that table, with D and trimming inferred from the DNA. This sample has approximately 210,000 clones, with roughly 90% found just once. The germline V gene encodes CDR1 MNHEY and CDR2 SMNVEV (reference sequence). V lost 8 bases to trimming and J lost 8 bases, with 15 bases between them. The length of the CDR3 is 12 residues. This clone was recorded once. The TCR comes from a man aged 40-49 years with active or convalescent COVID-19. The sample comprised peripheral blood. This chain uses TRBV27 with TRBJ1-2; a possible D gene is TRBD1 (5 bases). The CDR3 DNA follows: TGTGCCAGCTACGAACGGGGGAGCGGCTACACCTTC. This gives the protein CASYERGSGYTF.